This T cell receptor beta chain comes out of a study of blood T cell repertoires in COVID-19. Across the study: Collection of acute and convalescent COVID-19 samples took place in the United States, Italy and Spain. In each case, the material was cDNA or gDNA derived from T cells, B-cell-depleted T cells, or PBMCs.

Original processing methods: Amplification from reference gene primers served as the basis for estimated nucleated cell counts. Profiling relied on immunoSEQ multiplex PCR, and the TCRdb table lists in-frame clones only, not all of them. That table supplies the V and J calls and clone size; D and trimming were determined from the DNA. There are around 200,000 clones in the sample; approximately 87% occur only once, and 20% lies in the top ten. CDR1 LNHDA and CDR2 SQIVND come from the germline V gene (reference sequence). Trimming took off 3 bases at V and 3 bases at J, with 12 bases between the two ends. This CDR3 is 14 amino acids long.

This clonotype was sampled from a man in his 70s with active or convalescent COVID-19. Sequenced input: peripheral blood. This chain uses TRBV19 with TRBJ2-7, with D tentatively TRBD1 (5 bases). CDR3 sequence: CASSMGGHIYEQYF. In DNA, the CDR3 is TGTGCCAGTAGTATGGGCGGACACATCTACGAGCAGTACTTC.